Following are 8 T cell receptor beta chains from one sample sequenced in a study of cytomegalovirus exposure and HLA in healthy donors. Amplification used 60 Vbeta primers and 13 Jbeta primers. Using immunoSEQ multiplex PCR, the repertoire was profiled, and TCRdb retains in-frame clones only, with some absent. This sample carries around 34,000 clones, with approximately 2% going to the ten biggest clones. The sequenced sample was PBMCs. The receptors were gathered from a woman in her 40s in good health and CMV-seropositive.

Written as DNA, the CDR3 is TGTGCCAGCAGCCCAGCGGACAGCCAAGAGACCCAGTACTTC. Amino acid sequence: CASSPADSQETQYF. J is TRBJ2-5 and V is TRBV5-4; tentative D call: TRBD1 (6 bases). This CDR3 is 14 amino acids long. Trimming stripped 4 bases from V and 1 base from J, with 11 bases between. The germline CDR1 and CDR2 sequences are SGHNT and YYREEE (reference sequence).

The chain's CDR3 is CASSDQGYEQYF. The CDR3, as DNA: TGTGCCAGCAGTGATCAGGGCTACGAGCAGTACTTC. This chain uses TRBV2 with TRBJ2-7; tentatively, D is TRBD1 (5 bases). Germline CDR1 is SNHLY and CDR2 is FYNNEI. Trimming removed 3 bases from V and 3 bases from J, with 6 bases in between. This CDR3 contains 12 residues.

The chain employs TRBV11-2 and TRBJ1-1; TRBD1 matches at 7 bases. After removal of 5 bases from V and 7 bases from J, the junction contained 7 bases not matched to a gene. Germline V gene data show CDR1 as SGHAT and CDR2 as FQNNGV. The CDR3 sequence is 13 residues long. CDR3 loop: CASSTLNRGEAFF. CDR3 nucleotide sequence: TGTGCCAGCAGCACCCTTAACAGGGGTGAAGCTTTCTTT.

The V call is TRBV5-8, the J call TRBJ2-5; D not resolved. The DNA end favors TRBJ2-7, so the J call may be wrong. Germline CDR1 reads SGHTS; CDR2 reads YDEGEE. The CDR3 totals 11 residues. In DNA form, the CDR3 reads TGTGCCAGCAGCCCACGATCCGAGCAGTACTTC. It translates to CASSPRSEQYF.

The chain couples TRBV2 to TRBJ1-1; D uncertain. The germline V and J ends were trimmed by 1 base and 2 bases, with 8 bases remaining between them. Per germline, CDR1 SNHLY and CDR2 FYNNEI. This CDR3 spans 14 amino acids. CDR3 coding DNA: TGTGCCAGCAGTGAAGACAATATTAACACTGAAGCTTTCTTT. Translated: CASSEDNINTEAFF.

The genes are TRBV5-1 and TRBJ2-1; D is unresolved. This CDR3 is built from 15 residues. The germline gives CDR1 SGHRS, CDR2 YFSETQ. V was pared by 0 bases and J by 6 bases, with 13 bases between. The CDR3 DNA follows: TGCGCCAGCAGCTTGGAGGCCGGAGCCTTCAATGAGCAGTTCTTC. Its protein product is CASSLEAGAFNEQFF.

The chain combines TRBV5-1 with TRBJ2-3; maybe TRBD2 (6 bases). Germline-derived CDR1 and CDR2 are SGHRS and YFSETQ. V lost 2 bases and J lost 2, with 15 bases in between. The CDR3 consists of 16 residues. The CDR3 here is CASSFLSGATTDTQYF. CDR3 DNA sequence: TGCGCCAGCAGCTTTCTTAGCGGCGCCACCACAGATACGCAGTATTTT.

About this clone itself: At the DNA level, this CDR3 is encoded by other sequences in the same sample as well. The genes are TRBV7-9 and TRBJ1-1, with 9 bases matching TRBD1. This CDR3 has 14 residues. Looked up from germline, CDR1 is SEHNR and CDR2 is FQNEAQ (reference sequence). J lost 5 bases, V lost 5 bases, and 6 bases had no gene match. The CDR3 loop is CASSPDRGWTEAFF. For the CDR3, the DNA is TGTGCCAGCAGCCCGGACAGGGGATGGACTGAAGCTTTCTTT.